Listed below are T cell receptor beta chains from one sample, sequenced in a study of T cell changes during pregnancy in multiple sclerosis. Assay: immunoSEQ multiplex PCR; the TCRdb copy retains only in-frame clones and omits some. The sample lists about 57,000 clones; around nine tenths were seen once. Specimen: peripheral blood, collected after pregnancy. These receptors were obtained from a female donor with multiple sclerosis, enrolled in a pregnancy study. Each CDR3 is given with its conserved first and last residue. The D gene is left open where the match is weak. Expanded clones are given a class, and other clones once, few, many or no size at all.

size,V,D,J,CDR3,DNA
-,TRBV2,TRBD1,TRBJ1-4,CASSEALGAGGEEKLFF,TGTGCCAGCAGTGAAGCGCTTGGAGCAGGGGGCGAGGAAAAACTGTTTTTT
-,TRBV10-1,TRBD2,TRBJ2-2,CASSEPGLAGGTGELFF,TGCGCCAGCAGTGAACCGGGACTAGCGGGGGGCACCGGGGAGCTGTTTTTT
-,TRBV30,-,TRBJ1-6,CAWSLGGDSPLHF,TGTGCCTGGAGTCTCGGAGGGGATTCACCCCTCCACTTT
-,TRBV5-6,TRBD1,TRBJ1-2,CASSVRGDRGPTNYGYTF,TGTGCCAGCAGTGTCCGCGGGGACAGGGGACCGACTAACTATGGCTACACCTTC
-,TRBV14,-,TRBJ2-5,CASSPLDWETQYF,TGTGCCAGCAGCCCCCTCGACTGGGAGACCCAGTACTTC
-,TRBV5-1,TRBD1,TRBJ2-1,CASRVTGSYNEQFF,TGCGCCAGCAGGGTGACAGGGTCCTACAATGAGCAGTTCTTC
-,TRBV11-2,-,TRBJ2-5,CASSLDRGSETQYF,TGTGCCAGCAGCTTAGATCGCGGGTCGGAGACCCAGTACTTC
-,TRBV10-2,TRBD1,TRBJ2-7,CASRGTGETYEQYF,TGCGCCAGCAGAGGGACAGGGGAGACCTACGAGCAGTACTTC
-,TRBV7-2,TRBD1,TRBJ2-7,CASSPEGTGVYEQYF,TGTGCCAGCAGCCCAGAGGGGACAGGGGTTTACGAGCAGTACTTC
-,TRBV7-2,-,TRBJ1-6,CASSLAPGGWSPLHF,TGTGCCAGCAGCTTAGCTCCGGGGGGGTGGTCACCCCTCCACTTT
-,TRBV27,-,TRBJ1-1,CASWPTGPTEAFF,TGTGCCAGCTGGCCGACAGGTCCCACTGAAGCTTTCTTT
-,TRBV5-4,TRBD1,TRBJ1-4,CASSLKGTGAGEKLFF,TGTGCCAGCAGCTTGAAGGGGACAGGAGCGGGTGAAAAACTGTTTTTT
once,TRBV5-4,-,TRBJ2-5,CASSLVSRPETQYF,TGTGCCAGCAGCTTGGTGTCTAGACCCGAGACCCAGTACTTC
-,TRBV5-1,TRBD1,TRBJ2-7,CASGSGDRDLPEQYF,TGCGCCAGCGGCTCCGGGGACAGGGATCTTCCCGAGCAGTACTTC
-,TRBV19,TRBD1,TRBJ1-1,CASANQGADEAFF,TGTGCCAGTGCAAACCAGGGGGCCGATGAAGCTTTCTTT
-,TRBV27,-,TRBJ1-1,CASSSGGRPGTEAFF,TGTGCCAGCAGTTCCGGAGGACGACCCGGGACTGAAGCTTTCTTT
-,TRBV2,-,TRBJ1-1,CASNKMMNTEAFF,TGTGCCAGCAACAAGATGATGAACACTGAAGCTTTCTTT
-,TRBV4-2,-,TRBJ2-5,CASSQSRGSQETQYF,TGTGCCAGCAGCCAAAGCCGAGGTTCACAAGAGACCCAGTACTTC
-,TRBV7-9,-,TRBJ2-2,CASSLAAGDTGELFF,TGTGCCAGCAGCTTAGCGGCAGGGGATACCGGGGAGCTGTTTTTT
once,TRBV4-3,TRBD1,TRBJ2-2,CASSQRTGGVGTGELFF,TGCGCCAGCAGCCAGAGGACAGGGGGCGTGGGGACCGGGGAGCTGTTTTTT
-,TRBV30,-,TRBJ2-7,CAWSSSSYEQYF,TGTGCCTGGAGTTCGAGCTCCTACGAGCAGTACTTC
-,TRBV11-2,-,TRBJ2-3,CASSLGVGAHTDTQYF,TGTGCCAGCAGCTTAGGGGTGGGGGCCCACACAGATACGCAGTATTTT
-,TRBV29-1,TRBD2,TRBJ2-3,CSVGTSGAGDTQYF,TGCAGCGTAGGGACTAGCGGGGCTGGAGATACGCAGTATTTT
-,TRBV5-4,-,TRBJ2-3,CASSPSGTDTQYF,TGTGCCAGCAGCCCCTCCGGCACAGATACGCAGTATTTT
-,TRBV5-1,-,TRBJ1-3,CASSHETGAYSGNTIYF,TGCGCCAGCAGCCACGAGACAGGTGCCTACTCTGGAAACACCATATATTTT
-,TRBV6-5,TRBD2,TRBJ2-3,CASSYSTGGGPDTQYF,TGTGCCAGCAGTTACTCGACAGGCGGGGGGCCAGATACGCAGTATTTT
-,TRBV11-2,-,TRBJ2-6,CASNPYGANVLTF,TGTGCCAGCAACCCCTATGGGGCCAACGTCCTGACTTTC